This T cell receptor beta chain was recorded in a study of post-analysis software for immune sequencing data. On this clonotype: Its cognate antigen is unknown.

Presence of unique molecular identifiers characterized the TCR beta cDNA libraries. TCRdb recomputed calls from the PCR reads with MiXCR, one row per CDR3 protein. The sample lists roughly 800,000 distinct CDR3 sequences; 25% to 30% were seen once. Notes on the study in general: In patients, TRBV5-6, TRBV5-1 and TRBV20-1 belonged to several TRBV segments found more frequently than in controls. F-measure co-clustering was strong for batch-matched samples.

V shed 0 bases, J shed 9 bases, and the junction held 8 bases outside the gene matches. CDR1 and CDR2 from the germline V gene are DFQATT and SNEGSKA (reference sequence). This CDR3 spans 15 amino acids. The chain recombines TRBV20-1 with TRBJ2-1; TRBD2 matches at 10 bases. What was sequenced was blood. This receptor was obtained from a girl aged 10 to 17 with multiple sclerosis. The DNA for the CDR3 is TGCAGTGCTAGAGAGAGGCAGCGGGGGGGGAGTGAGCAGTTCTTC. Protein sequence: CSARERQRGGSEQFF.